Listed below are T cell receptor beta chains from one sample, sequenced in a study of Ad26.COV2.S vaccination and SARS-CoV-2 variants. Sequencing used immunoSEQ multiplex PCR; TCRdb keeps in-frame clones, though not all of them. Of about 470,000 clones in the sample, roughly 91% were seen once. The sample in question was peripheral blood, obtained in a trial of Ad26.COV2.S vaccine versus placebo. The receptors derive from a person aged 18-60 years who received the Ad26.COV2.S COVID-19 vaccine or a placebo. The conserved cysteine and the conserved F or W are not part of the CDR3 here. The D gene is left open where the match is weak. A row's size may be missing; if present it is once, few, many or a size class.

size: NA
D: NA
V: TRBV18
J: TRBJ1-5
CDR3: ASSRQINQPQH

size: NA
D: NA
V: TRBV6-1
J: TRBJ2-3
CDR3: ASRHGTLTDTQY

size: NA
D: NA
V: TRBV7-2
J: TRBJ1-5
CDR3: ASSLQGLAGQPQH

size: NA
D: NA
V: TRBV28
J: TRBJ1-5
CDR3: ASSLVRQGNQPQH

size: NA
D: TRBD2
V: TRBV5-4
J: TRBJ2-1
CDR3: ASSSILRLAGALGEQF

size: NA
D: NA
V: TRBV7-8
J: TRBJ1-1
CDR3: ASSLVRGANTEAF

size: NA
D: NA
V: TRBV25-1
J: TRBJ2-4
CDR3: ASSEQGLDKNIQY

size: once
D: NA
V: TRBV27
J: TRBJ1-1
CDR3: ASSVDGKMNTEAF

size: NA
D: TRBD2
V: TRBV29-1
J: TRBJ2-3
CDR3: SVDEIAGGPMTDTQY

size: NA
D: TRBD2
V: TRBV24-1
J: TRBJ2-1
CDR3: ATSDPRAGGYNEQF

size: NA
D: NA
V: TRBV10-3
J: TRBJ1-1
CDR3: AISESATEAF

size: many
D: TRBD1
V: TRBV28
J: TRBJ1-2
CDR3: ASSLGGQGDGYT

size: NA
D: NA
V: TRBV12-3/TRBV12-4
J: TRBJ2-5
CDR3: ASSLGQETQY

size: NA
D: NA
V: TRBV28
J: TRBJ1-1
CDR3: ASSLRATEAF

size: NA
D: TRBD2
V: TRBV5-1
J: TRBJ2-5
CDR3: ASSLGLAAQETQY

size: NA
D: NA
V: TRBV6-1
J: TRBJ2-1
CDR3: ASSEPGTYNEQF

size: once
D: TRBD1
V: TRBV7-8
J: TRBJ2-7
CDR3: ASSLEGDSYEQY

size: few
D: NA
V: TRBV10-3
J: TRBJ1-1
CDR3: AISPVFAMNTEAF